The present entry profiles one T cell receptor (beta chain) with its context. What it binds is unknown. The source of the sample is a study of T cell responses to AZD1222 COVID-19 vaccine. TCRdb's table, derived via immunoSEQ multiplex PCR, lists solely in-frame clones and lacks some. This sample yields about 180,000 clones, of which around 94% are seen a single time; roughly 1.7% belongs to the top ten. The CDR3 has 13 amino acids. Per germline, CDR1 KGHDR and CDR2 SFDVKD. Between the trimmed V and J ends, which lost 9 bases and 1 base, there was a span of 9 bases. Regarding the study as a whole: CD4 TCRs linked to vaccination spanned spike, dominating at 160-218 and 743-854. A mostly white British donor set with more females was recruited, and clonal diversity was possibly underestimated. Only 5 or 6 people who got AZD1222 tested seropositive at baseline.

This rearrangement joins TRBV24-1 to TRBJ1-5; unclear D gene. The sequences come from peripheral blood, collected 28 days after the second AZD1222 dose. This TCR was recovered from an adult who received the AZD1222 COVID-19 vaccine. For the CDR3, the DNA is TGTGCCACCGCCGAGTCCAGCAATCAGCCCCAGCATTTT. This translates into CATAESSNQPQHF.